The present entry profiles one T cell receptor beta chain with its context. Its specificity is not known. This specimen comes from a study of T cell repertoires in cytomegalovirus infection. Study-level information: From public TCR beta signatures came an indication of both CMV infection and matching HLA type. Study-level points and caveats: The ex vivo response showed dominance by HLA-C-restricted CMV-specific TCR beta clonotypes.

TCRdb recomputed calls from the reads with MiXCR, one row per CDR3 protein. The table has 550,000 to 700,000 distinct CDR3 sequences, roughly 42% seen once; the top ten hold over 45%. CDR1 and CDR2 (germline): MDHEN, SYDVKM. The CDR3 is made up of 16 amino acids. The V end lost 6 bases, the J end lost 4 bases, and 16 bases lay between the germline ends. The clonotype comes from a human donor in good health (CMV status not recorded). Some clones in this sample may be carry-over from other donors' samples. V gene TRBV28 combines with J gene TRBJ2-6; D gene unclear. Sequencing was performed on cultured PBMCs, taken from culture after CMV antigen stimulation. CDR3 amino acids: CASSPSRLGGANVLTF. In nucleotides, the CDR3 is TGTGCCAGCAGCCCTTCTCGACTGGGGGGGGCCAACGTCCTGACTTTC.